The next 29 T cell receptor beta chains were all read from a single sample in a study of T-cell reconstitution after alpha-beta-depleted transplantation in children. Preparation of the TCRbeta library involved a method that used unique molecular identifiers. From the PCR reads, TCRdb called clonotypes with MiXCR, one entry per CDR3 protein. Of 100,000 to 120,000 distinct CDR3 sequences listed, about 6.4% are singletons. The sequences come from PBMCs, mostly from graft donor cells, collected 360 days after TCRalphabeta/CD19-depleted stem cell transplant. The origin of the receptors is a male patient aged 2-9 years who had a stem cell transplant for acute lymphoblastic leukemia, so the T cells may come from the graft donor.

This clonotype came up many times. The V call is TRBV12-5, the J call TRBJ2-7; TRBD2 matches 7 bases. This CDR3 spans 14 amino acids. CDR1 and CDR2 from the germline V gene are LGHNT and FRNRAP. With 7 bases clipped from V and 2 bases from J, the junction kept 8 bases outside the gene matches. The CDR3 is CASASAGRTYEQYF. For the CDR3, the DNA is TGTGCTAGTGCCTCAGCGGGACGGACCTACGAGCAGTACTTC.

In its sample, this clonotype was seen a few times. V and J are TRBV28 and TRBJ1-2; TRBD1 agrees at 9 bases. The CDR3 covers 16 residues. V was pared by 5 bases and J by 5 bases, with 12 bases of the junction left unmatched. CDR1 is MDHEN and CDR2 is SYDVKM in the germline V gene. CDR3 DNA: TGTGCCAGCAGTGAAATGACAGGGGGTATATATTATGGCTACACCTTC. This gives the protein CASSEMTGGIYYGYTF.

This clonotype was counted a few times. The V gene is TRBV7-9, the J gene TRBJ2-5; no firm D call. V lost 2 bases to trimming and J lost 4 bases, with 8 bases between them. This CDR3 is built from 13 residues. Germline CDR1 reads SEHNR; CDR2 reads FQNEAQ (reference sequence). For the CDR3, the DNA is TGTGCCAGCAGCTTACACCCAATAGAGACCCAGTACTTC. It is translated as CASSLHPIETQYF.

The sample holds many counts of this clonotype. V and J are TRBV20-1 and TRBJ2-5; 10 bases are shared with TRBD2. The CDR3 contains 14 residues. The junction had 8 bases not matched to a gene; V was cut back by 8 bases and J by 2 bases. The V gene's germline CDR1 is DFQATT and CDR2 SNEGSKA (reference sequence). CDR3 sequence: CSSRTSGNQETQYF. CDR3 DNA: TGCAGTTCCCGGACTAGCGGAAATCAAGAGACCCAGTACTTC.

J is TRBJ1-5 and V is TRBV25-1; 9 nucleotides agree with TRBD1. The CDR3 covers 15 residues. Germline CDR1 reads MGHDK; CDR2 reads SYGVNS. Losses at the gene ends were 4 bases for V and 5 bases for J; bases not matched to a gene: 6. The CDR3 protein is CASSAPGQGDQPQHF. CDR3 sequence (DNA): TGTGCCAGCAGTGCGCCGGGACAGGGAGATCAGCCCCAGCATTTT.

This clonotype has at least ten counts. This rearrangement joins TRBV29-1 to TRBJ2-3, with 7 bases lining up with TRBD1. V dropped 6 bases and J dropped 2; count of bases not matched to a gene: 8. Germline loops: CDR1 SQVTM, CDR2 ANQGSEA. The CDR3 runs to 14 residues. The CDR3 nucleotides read TGCAGCGTGACCTCGACAGGGTTCACAGATACGCAGTATTTT. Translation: CSVTSTGFTDTQYF.

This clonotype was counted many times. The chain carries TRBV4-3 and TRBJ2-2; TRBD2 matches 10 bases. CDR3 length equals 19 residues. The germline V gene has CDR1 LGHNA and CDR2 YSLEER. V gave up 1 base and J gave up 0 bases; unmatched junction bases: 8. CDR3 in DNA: TGCGCCAGCAGCCAAGCCTTTTTTAGCGGGGGGCCGAACACCGGGGAGCTGTTTTTT. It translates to CASSQAFFSGGPNTGELFF.

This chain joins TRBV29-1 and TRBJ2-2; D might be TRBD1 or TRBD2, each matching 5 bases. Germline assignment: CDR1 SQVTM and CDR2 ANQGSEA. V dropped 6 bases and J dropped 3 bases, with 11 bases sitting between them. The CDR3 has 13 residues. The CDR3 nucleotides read TGCAGCGTCCGGGACGGATACACCGGGGAGCTGTTTTTT. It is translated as CSVRDGYTGELFF.

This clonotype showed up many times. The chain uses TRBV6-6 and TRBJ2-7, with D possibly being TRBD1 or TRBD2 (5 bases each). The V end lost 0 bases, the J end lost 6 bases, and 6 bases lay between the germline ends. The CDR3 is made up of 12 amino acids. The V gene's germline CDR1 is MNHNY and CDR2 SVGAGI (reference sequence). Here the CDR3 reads CASSYSGTEQYF. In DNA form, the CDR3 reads TGTGCCAGCAGTTACTCAGGGACCGAGCAGTACTTC.

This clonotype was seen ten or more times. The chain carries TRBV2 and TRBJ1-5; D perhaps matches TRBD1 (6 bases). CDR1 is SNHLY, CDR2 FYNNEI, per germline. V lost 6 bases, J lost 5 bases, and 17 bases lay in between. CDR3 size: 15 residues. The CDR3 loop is CASSPRGAFHQPQHF. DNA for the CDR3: TGTGCCAGCAGCCCACGGGGGGCCTTTCATCAGCCCCAGCATTTT.

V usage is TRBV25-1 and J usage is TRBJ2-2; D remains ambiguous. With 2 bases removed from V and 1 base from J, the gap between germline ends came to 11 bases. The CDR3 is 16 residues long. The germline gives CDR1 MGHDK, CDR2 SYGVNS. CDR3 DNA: TGTGCCAGCAGTGAAGTAGCATACAAGAACACCGGGGAGCTGTTTTTT. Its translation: CASSEVAYKNTGELFF.

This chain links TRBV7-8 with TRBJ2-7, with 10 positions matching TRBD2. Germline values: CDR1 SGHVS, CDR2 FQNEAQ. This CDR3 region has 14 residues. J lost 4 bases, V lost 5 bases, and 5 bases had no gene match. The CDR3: CASSRSGRAYEQYF. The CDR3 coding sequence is TGTGCCAGCAGCCGAAGCGGGAGGGCTTACGAGCAGTACTTC.

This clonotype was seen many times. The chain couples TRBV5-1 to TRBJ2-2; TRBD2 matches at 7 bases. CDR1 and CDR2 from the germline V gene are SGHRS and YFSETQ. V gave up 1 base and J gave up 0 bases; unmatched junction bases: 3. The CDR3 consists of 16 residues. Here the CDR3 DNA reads TGCGCCAGCAGCTTGTCGGGAGGTTCGAACACCGGGGAGCTGTTTTTT. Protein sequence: CASSLSGGSNTGELFF.

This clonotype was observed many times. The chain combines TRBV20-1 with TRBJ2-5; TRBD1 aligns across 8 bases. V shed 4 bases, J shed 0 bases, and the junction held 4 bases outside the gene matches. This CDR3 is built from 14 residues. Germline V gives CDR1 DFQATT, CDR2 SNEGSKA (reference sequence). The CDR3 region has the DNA TGCAGTGCTACGCCGGACAGGGACCAAGAGACCCAGTACTTC. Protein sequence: CSATPDRDQETQYF.

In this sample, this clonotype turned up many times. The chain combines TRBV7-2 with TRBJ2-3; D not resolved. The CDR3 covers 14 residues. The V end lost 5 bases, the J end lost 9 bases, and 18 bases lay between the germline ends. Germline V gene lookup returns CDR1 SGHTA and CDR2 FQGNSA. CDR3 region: CASSPQTPSATQYF. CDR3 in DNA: TGTGCCAGCAGCCCTCAGACCCCCTCAGCCACGCAGTATTTT. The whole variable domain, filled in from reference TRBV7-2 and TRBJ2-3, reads GAGVSQSPSNKVTEKGKDVELRCDPISGHTALYWYRQSLGQGLEFLIYFQGNSAPDKSGLPSDRFSAERTGGSVSTLTIQRTQQEDSAVYLCASSPQTPSATQYFGPGTRLTVL.

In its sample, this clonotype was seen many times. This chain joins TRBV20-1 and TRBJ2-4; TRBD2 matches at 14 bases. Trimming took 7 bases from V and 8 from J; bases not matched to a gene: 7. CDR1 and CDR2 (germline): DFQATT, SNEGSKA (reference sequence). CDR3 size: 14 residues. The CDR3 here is CSVLTSGRGDIQYF. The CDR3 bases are TGCAGTGTTCTGACTAGCGGGAGGGGTGACATTCAGTACTTC.

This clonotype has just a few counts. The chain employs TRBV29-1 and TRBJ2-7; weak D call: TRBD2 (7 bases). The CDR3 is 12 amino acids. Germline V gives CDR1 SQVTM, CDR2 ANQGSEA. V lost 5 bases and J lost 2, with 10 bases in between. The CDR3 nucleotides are TGCAGCGTTCAGGGGAGGGCCTACGAGCAGTACTTC. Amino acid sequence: CSVQGRAYEQYF.

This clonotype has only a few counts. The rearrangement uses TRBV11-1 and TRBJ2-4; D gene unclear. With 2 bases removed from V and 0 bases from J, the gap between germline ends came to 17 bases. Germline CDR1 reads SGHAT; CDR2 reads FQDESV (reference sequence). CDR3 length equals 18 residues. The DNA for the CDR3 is TGTGCCAGCAGCTTATCAACTACCATTAATCTAGCCAAAAACATTCAGTACTTC. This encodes CASSLSTTINLAKNIQYF.

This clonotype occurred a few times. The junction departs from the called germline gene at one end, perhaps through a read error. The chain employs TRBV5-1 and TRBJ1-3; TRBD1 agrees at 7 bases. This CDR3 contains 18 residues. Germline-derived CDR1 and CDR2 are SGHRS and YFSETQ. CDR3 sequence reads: CASTLDPRGGIAGNTIYF. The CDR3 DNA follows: TGCGCCAGCACCTTGGATCCCAGGGGGGGGATTGCTGGAAACACCATATATTTT.

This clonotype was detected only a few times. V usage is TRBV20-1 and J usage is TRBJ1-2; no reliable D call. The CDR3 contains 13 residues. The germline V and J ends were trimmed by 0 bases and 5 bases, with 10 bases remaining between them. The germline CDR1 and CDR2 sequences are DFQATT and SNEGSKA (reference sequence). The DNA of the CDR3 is TGCAGTGCTAGAGACCCCCAGATTTATGGCTACACCTTC. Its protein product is CSARDPQIYGYTF.

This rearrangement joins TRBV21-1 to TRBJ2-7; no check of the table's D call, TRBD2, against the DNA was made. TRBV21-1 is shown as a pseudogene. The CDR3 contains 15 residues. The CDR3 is CASSKRLAESYEQYF. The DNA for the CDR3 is TGTGCCAGCAGCAAGAGGCTAGCGGAGAGCTACGAGCAGTACTTC.

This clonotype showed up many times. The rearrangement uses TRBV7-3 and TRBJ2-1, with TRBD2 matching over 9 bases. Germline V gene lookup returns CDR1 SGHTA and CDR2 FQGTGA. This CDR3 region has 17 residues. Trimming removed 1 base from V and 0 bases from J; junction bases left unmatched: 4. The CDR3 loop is CASSLRASGASYNEQFF. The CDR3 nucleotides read TGTGCCAGCAGCTTAAGAGCTAGCGGGGCCTCCTACAATGAGCAGTTCTTC.

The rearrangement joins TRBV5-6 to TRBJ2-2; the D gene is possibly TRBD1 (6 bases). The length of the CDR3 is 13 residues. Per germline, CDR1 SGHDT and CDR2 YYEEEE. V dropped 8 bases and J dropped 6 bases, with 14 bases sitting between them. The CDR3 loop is CARSTGIPGELFF. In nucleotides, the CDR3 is TGTGCCAGGAGCACAGGGATTCCCGGGGAGCTGTTTTTT.

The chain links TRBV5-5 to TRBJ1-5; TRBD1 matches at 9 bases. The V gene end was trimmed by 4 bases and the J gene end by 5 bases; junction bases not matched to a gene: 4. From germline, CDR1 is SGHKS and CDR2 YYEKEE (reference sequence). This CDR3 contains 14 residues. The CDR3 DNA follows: TGTGCCAGCAGCGGGGACAGGGTGGATCAGCCCCAGCATTTT. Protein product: CASSGDRVDQPQHF.

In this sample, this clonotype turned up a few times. CDR3 protein: CASSPRIKNRAGGSYEQYF. The CDR3 nucleotides read TGTGCCAGCAGCCCGCGGATAAAAAACAGGGCGGGGGGTAGCTACGAGCAGTACTTC. The rearrangement joins TRBV21-1 to TRBJ2-7; TRBD1 was called by the table and not checked on the DNA. TRBV21-1 is a recognized pseudogene. The CDR3 covers 19 residues.

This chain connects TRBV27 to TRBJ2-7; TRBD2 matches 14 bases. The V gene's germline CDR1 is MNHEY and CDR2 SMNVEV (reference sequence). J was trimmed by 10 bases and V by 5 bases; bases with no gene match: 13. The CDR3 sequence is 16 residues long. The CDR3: CASSPSPTSGRVGQYF. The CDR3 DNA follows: TGTGCCAGCAGTCCCTCGCCGACTAGCGGGAGGGTGGGTCAGTACTTC.

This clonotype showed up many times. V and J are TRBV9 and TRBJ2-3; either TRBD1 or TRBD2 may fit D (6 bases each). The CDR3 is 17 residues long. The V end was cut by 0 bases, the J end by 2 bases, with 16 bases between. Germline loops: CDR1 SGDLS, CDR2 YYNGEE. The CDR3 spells CASSVEGGGTPTDTQYF. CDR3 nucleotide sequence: TGTGCCAGCAGCGTAGAGGGGGGCGGGACCCCCACAGATACGCAGTATTTT.

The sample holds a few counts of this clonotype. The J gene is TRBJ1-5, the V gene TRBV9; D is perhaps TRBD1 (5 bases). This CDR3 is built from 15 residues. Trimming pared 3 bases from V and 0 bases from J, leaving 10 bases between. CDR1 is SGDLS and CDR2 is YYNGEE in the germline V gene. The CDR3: CASSAGGNSNQPQHF. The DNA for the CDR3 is TGTGCCAGCAGCGCGGGGGGGAATAGCAATCAGCCCCAGCATTTT.

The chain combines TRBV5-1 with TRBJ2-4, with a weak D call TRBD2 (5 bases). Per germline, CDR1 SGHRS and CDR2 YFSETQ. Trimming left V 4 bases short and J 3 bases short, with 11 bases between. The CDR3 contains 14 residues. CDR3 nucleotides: TGCGCCAGCAGCCCCTCGGGGTACAAAAACATTCAGTACTTC. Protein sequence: CASSPSGYKNIQYF.